The present T cell receptor (beta chain) was sequenced within a study of OX40 agonist ivuxolimab in advanced cancers. Produced via immunoSEQ multiplex PCR; TCRdb's table is partial and in-frame only. The data show around 63,000 clones, with 80% to 90% seen just once and 10% to 14% held by the top ten. The material sequenced was CD4+ or CD8+ T cells sorted from blood, taken in a trial of the OX40 agonist ivuxolimab. The clonotype was recovered from an adult with an advanced solid tumor such as melanoma, head and neck, liver or kidney cancer.

The CDR3 sequence is CASSYGREYGYTF. CDR3 DNA: TGTGCCAGCAGTTACGGCAGGGAATATGGCTACACCTTC. J is TRBJ1-2 and V is TRBV6-6; D might be TRBD1 (5 bases). Trimming removed 2 bases at V and 5 bases at J, with 9 bases between. Germline CDR1 and CDR2: MNHNY and SVGAGI (reference sequence). The CDR3 has 13 residues.